The 21 T cell receptor beta chains given below trace back to one sample, sequenced in a study of CD8 T cells in Susac syndrome. RNA totalling roughly 0.45 to 1 ug underwent reverse transcription with random hexamers. Using its own MiXCR run on the immunoSEQ multiplex PCR reads, TCRdb lists one record per CDR3 protein. The sample contains hundreds of thousands of distinct CDR3 sequences, approximately 85% of which appear only once. The sequenced material came from CD8+ T cells from PBMCs. The source of these receptors is a human donor with multiple sclerosis.

The CDR3 here is CASHRTGMNTEAFF. Written as DNA, the CDR3 is TGTGCCAGTCACCGTACAGGGATGAACACTGAAGCTTTCTTT. The V and J genes are TRBV27 and TRBJ1-1; a weak D match, TRBD1 (6 bases). Trimming took off 9 bases at V and 0 bases at J, with 14 bases between the two ends. The CDR3 runs to 14 residues. Germline V gene sequence: CDR1 MNHEY, CDR2 SMNVEV (reference sequence).

The CDR3 DNA follows: TGTGCCAGCAGCCCACAGGGTCTGTGGGAGCAGTACTTC. It is translated as CASSPQGLWEQYF. The chain carries TRBV13 and TRBJ2-7; D may be TRBD1 (6 bases). The CDR3 has 13 residues. The germline V gene encodes CDR1 PRHDT and CDR2 FYEKMQ (reference sequence). Trimming removed 5 bases from V and 7 bases from J, with 15 bases in between. The whole variable domain, remainder taken from reference TRBV13 and TRBJ2-7, is AAGVIQSPRHLIKEKRETATLKCYPIPRHDTVYWYQQGPGQDPQFLISFYEKMQSDKGSIPDRFSAQQFSDYHSELNMSSLELGDSALYFCASSPQGLWEQYFGPGTRLTVT.

The CDR3 region has the DNA TGTGCCAGCAGCCCGTGGGACACAGGGACTAGCGGGGGGCCCTATTCCCTCAATGAGCAGTTCTTC. This translates into CASSPWDTGTSGGPYSLNEQFF. The chain carries TRBV11-1 and TRBJ2-1; TRBD2 matches at 15 bases. CDR1 and CDR2 from the germline V gene are SGHAT and FQDESV (reference sequence). The CDR3 is 22 residues long. V dropped 5 bases and J dropped 6; count of bases not matched to a gene: 23.

The V call is TRBV6-1, the J call TRBJ2-1, with 12 bases matching TRBD1. J lost 2 bases, V lost 7 bases, and 9 bases had no gene match. The CDR3 runs 17 residues. Germline CDR1 and CDR2: MNHNS and SASEGT. The CDR3 DNA follows: TGTGCCAGCATGGGGACAGGGGGCAGCGGGGCCTACAATGAGCAGTTCTTC. Encoded protein: CASMGTGGSGAYNEQFF.

The V and J genes are TRBV12-3 or TRBV12-4 and TRBJ2-3; no firm D call. This CDR3 is built from 13 residues. V lost 7 bases, J lost 3 bases, and 11 bases lay in between. CDR3: CASTPLKTDTQYF. As DNA, the CDR3 is TGTGCCAGCACCCCGCTGAAAACAGATACGCAGTATTTT.

Here the CDR3 reads CASRRDSQETQYF. Here the CDR3 DNA reads TGTGCCAGCAGAAGGGACTCCCAAGAGACCCAGTACTTC. The V gene is TRBV12-3 or TRBV12-4, the J gene TRBJ2-5; maybe TRBD2 (6 bases). V lost 6 bases and J lost 1, with 9 bases in between. The CDR3 runs to 13 residues.

The DNA of the CDR3 is TGCGCCAGCAGCCAACCCTTGGCCTCTGGAAACACCATATATTTT. Its protein product is CASSQPLASGNTIYF. The chain links TRBV4-1 to TRBJ1-3; no clear D gene. The CDR3 is 15 amino acids. V lost 2 bases and J lost 0, with 8 bases in between. CDR1 is MGHRA, CDR2 YSYEKL, per germline.

The chain joins TRBV20-1 to TRBJ2-1; a possible D gene is TRBD2 (7 bases). This CDR3 region has 15 residues. V was trimmed by 0 bases and J by 5 bases, leaving 14 bases between them. Germline CDR1 DFQATT, CDR2 SNEGSKA (reference sequence). The chain's CDR3 is CSARDMRGRNNEQFF. Written as DNA, the CDR3 is TGCAGTGCTAGAGATATGCGGGGGCGAAACAATGAGCAGTTCTTC.

The rearrangement joins TRBV10-3 to TRBJ2-7, with D tentatively TRBD1 (5 bases). The CDR3 covers 17 residues. Germline CDR1 is ENHRY and CDR2 is SYGVKD. The ends were cut back, 0 bases at V and 2 bases at J, with 17 bases in the middle. CDR3 sequence reads: CAISESFNQGPTYEQYF. DNA of the CDR3: TGTGCCATCAGTGAGTCCTTTAACCAGGGCCCAACCTACGAGCAGTACTTC.

This rearrangement joins TRBV7-6 to TRBJ2-7, with D possibly matching TRBD2 (5 bases). Germline V gene lookup returns CDR1 SGHVS and CDR2 FNYEAQ. This CDR3 is 14 amino acids long. V lost 3 bases to trimming and J lost 3 bases, with 12 bases between them. The CDR3 coding sequence is TGTGCCAGCAGCTTTAGCGACCAAAACTACGAGCAGTACTTC. Its protein product is CASSFSDQNYEQYF.

The chain has TRBV3-1 and TRBJ2-1, with D perhaps matching TRBD2 (5 bases). CDR1 LGHDT and CDR2 YNNKEL come from the germline V gene (reference sequence). V gave up 0 bases and J gave up 3 bases, with 21 bases separating them. This CDR3 contains 19 residues. DNA for the CDR3: TGTGCCAGCAGCCAAGATTTAGAGCCGTCGGGGTTCCACTACAATGAGCAGTTCTTC. It encodes CASSQDLEPSGFHYNEQFF.

This chain connects TRBV2 to TRBJ2-3, with D unclear. CDR1 SNHLY and CDR2 FYNNEI come from the germline V gene. The CDR3 covers 10 residues. The ends were cut back, 7 bases at V and 10 bases at J, with 9 bases in the middle. The CDR3 sequence is CASNERAQYF. CDR3 in DNA: TGTGCCAGCAACGAACGCGCGCAGTATTTT.

The chain has TRBV6-5 and TRBJ2-1, with D perhaps being TRBD1 or TRBD2 (5 bases each). Trimming took off 6 bases at V and 0 bases at J, with 9 bases between the two ends. The CDR3 extends over 14 amino acids. Germline CDR1 reads MNHEY; CDR2 reads SVGAGI. This chain's CDR3 is CASRPGHSYNEQFF. The CDR3 region has the DNA TGTGCCAGCAGGCCGGGGCACTCCTACAATGAGCAGTTCTTC.

The chain is built from TRBV12-5 and TRBJ1-1; maybe TRBD1 (6 bases). CDR3 length equals 14 residues. Trimming left V 1 base short and J 4 bases short, with 10 bases between. The germline gives CDR1 LGHNT, CDR2 FRNRAP. Here the CDR3 DNA reads TGTGCTAGTGGTTTGGGAGGGGGTGGCACTGAAGCTTTCTTT. This codes for CASGLGGGGTEAFF.

The chain joins TRBV30 to TRBJ2-7; 7 nucleotides match TRBD1. The V segment lost 3 bases and the J segment 3 bases; nucleotides outside the gene matches: 8. Per germline, CDR1 GTSNPN and CDR2 SVGIG (reference sequence). The CDR3 contains 14 residues. The CDR3 DNA reads TGTGCCTGGAGCGACCGGGACAGTTTCTACGAGCAGTACTTC. It yields the protein CAWSDRDSFYEQYF.

The rearrangement joins TRBV5-1 to TRBJ1-2, with a tentative D call TRBD1 (5 bases). V was pared by 0 bases and J by 6 bases, with 18 bases between. This CDR3 comprises 16 residues. Germline CDR1 SGHRS, CDR2 YFSETQ. The CDR3 DNA is TGCGCCAGCAGCTTGGCCCAGGGACTGCCATGGAATGGCTACACCTTC. This gives the protein CASSLAQGLPWNGYTF.

V usage is TRBV10-2 and J usage is TRBJ2-7, with TRBD2 matching 11 bases. Trimming removed 3 bases from V and 2 bases from J; junction bases left unmatched: 6. This CDR3 is 16 amino acids long. Germline V gene data show CDR1 as WSHSY and CDR2 as SAAADI. CDR3: CASSDLGLAGTYEQYF. CDR3 coding DNA: TGCGCCAGCAGTGACCTTGGACTAGCGGGTACCTACGAGCAGTACTTC.

The V and J genes are TRBV19 and TRBJ2-2; the D is unclear. Germline V lookup: CDR1 LNHDA, CDR2 SQIVND (reference sequence). The CDR3 has 12 residues. V was cut by 8 bases and J by 0 bases, with 4 bases left in between. CDR3 protein: CASDPNTGELFF. The CDR3 DNA reads TGTGCCAGTGACCCGAACACCGGGGAGCTGTTTTTT. Using reference TRBV19 and TRBJ2-2 for the parts outside the CDR3, the full variable domain is DGGITQSPKYLFRKEGQNVTLSCEQNLNHDAMYWYRQDPGQGLRLIYYSQIVNDFQKGDIAEGYSVSREKKESFPLTVTSAQKNPTAFYLCASDPNTGELFFGEGSRLTVL.

The V and J genes are TRBV19 and TRBJ2-7, with a tentative D call TRBD2 (6 bases). Germline V CDR1 and CDR2: LNHDA, SQIVND (reference sequence). CDR3 length: 14 amino acids. V dropped 6 bases and J dropped 2 bases, with 14 bases sitting between them. This CDR3 is CASSLATATYEQYF. CDR3 sequence (DNA): TGTGCCAGTAGCCTAGCGACTGCAACCTACGAGCAGTACTTC. The full variable domain, its missing parts supplied by reference TRBV19 and TRBJ2-7, is DGGITQSPKYLFRKEGQNVTLSCEQNLNHDAMYWYRQDPGQGLRLIYYSQIVNDFQKGDIAEGYSVSREKKESFPLTVTSAQKNPTAFYLCASSLATATYEQYFGPGTRLTVT.

The rearrangement joins TRBV6-1 to TRBJ1-5; D remains unclear. The germline V gene has CDR1 MNHNS and CDR2 SASEGT. V was cut by 0 bases and J by 5 bases, with 14 bases left in between. This CDR3 has 16 residues. CDR3 sequence (DNA): TGTGCCAGCAGTGAAGCGTTTAGGGCAGTACATCAGCCCCAGCATTTT. It translates to CASSEAFRAVHQPQHF.

The J gene is TRBJ1-1, the V gene TRBV5-6; D is undetermined. Germline CDR1 reads SGHDT; CDR2 reads YYEEEE. This CDR3 has 15 residues. The ends were cut back, 1 base at V and 3 bases at J, with 13 bases in the middle. Here the CDR3 reads CASSLSPGVYTEAFF. The DNA for the CDR3 is TGTGCCAGCAGCTTGTCCCCAGGAGTGTACACTGAAGCTTTCTTT.